This T cell receptor beta chain was recorded in a study of T cells in Graves' hyperthyroidism and ophthalmopathy. The germline V gene has CDR1 SGHVS and CDR2 FNYEAQ. Trimming removed 5 bases from V and 9 bases from J, with 11 bases in between. This CDR3 region has 11 residues. Study-wide results and limits: Stable hyperthyroidism was separated from ophthalmopathy by a model based on 13 V-J features.

Authors of the study amplified TCR beta CDR3 regions from RNA transcripts. During a first-round RT-PCR of the TCR CDR3, the HTBI primer set was used. Via MiXCR, TCRdb re-called the multiplex PCR reads, giving one row per CDR3 protein. The profile covers under 700,000 distinct CDR3 sequences, with 40% to 55% appearing a single time and approximately 8.2% taken by the ten largest. Points on this clonotype: The antigen is undetermined.

Sequenced: peripheral blood or thyroid tissue (not recorded which). The receptor was derived from a woman in her late teens or twenties with Graves' hyperthyroidism. The V and J genes are TRBV7-6 and TRBJ2-7, with D perhaps matching TRBD1 or TRBD2 (6 bases each). CDR3 loop: CASSRGEWQYF. For the CDR3, the DNA is TGTGCCAGCAGCAGGGGGGAGTGGCAGTACTTC.